These 6 T cell receptor beta chains were all obtained from the same sample, sequenced in a study of metastatic and nonmetastatic thyroid tumors. Before thyroid surgery, none of the patients had received any treatment. TCRdb reprocessed the PCR reads using MiXCR. The table has about 20,000 clones, around a sixth seen once. The sample taken for sequencing was blood. The receptors originated from a female donor with papillary thyroid cancer or a benign thyroid nodule (not recorded which). Some clones in this sample may be carry-over from other donors' samples.

This clone has more than one count but fewer than ten. The chain is built from TRBV12-3 or TRBV12-4 and TRBJ2-3; D may match TRBD1 or TRBD2 (5 bases each). This CDR3 spans 14 amino acids. Trimming took 7 bases from V and 1 from J, leaving 12 bases between them. CDR3 sequence reads: CASIPGPRTDTQYF. In DNA form, the CDR3 reads TGTGCCAGCATTCCGGGACCCCGCACAGATACGCAGTATTTT.

The chain joins TRBV11-2 to TRBJ1-1; D is ambiguous. Germline-derived CDR1 and CDR2 are SGHAT and FQNNGV. This CDR3 spans 13 amino acids. V was trimmed by 5 bases and J by 2 bases, leaving 9 bases between them. CDR3 region: CASSLDTNTEAFF. CDR3 in DNA: TGTGCCAGCAGCCTTGACACTAACACTGAAGCTTTCTTT. Supplemented by reference TRBV11-2 and TRBJ1-1, the full variable domain reads EAGVAQSPRYKIIEKRQSVAFWCNPISGHATLYWYQQILGQGPKLLIQFQNNGVVDDSQLPKDRFSAERLKGVDSTLKIQPAKLEDSAVYLCASSLDTNTEAFFGQGTRLTVV.

As concerns this clone: One junction end disagrees with the germline gene, perhaps due to a read error. The chain links TRBV4-2 to TRBJ2-4; 9 bases map to TRBD1. Per germline, CDR1 LGHNA and CDR2 YNFKEQ. CDR3 length: 12 residues. The CDR3 is CASSQPGTGLFF. The CDR3 bases are TGTGCCAGCAGCCAGCCCGGGACAGGGTTGTTCTTC.

By share, this clone ranks as medium-sized. The chain recombines TRBV6-5 with TRBJ2-1; D is uncertain. Germline CDR1 and CDR2: MNHEY and SVGAGI. Trimming took off 2 bases at V and 4 bases at J, with 3 bases between the two ends. This CDR3 contains 12 residues. The CDR3 DNA reads as TGTGCCAGCAGTTACAAGTACAATGAGCAGTTCTTC. This gives the protein CASSYKYNEQFF.

Comment on this clone: This may come from a read error, since a much larger clone is one base off. The chain couples TRBV3-1 to TRBJ1-5, with D possibly TRBD1 on 5 matching bases. This CDR3 comprises 14 residues. Germline V gene data show CDR1 as LGHDT and CDR2 as YNNKEL (reference sequence). The CDR3 nucleotides are TGTGTCAGCAGCCAAGTAGGGGTAGCCCAGCCCCAGCATTTT. Protein: CVSSQVGVAQPQHF.

This clone was observed a few times. At one boundary the junction diverges from the germline segment, which might be a read error. This chain connects TRBV7-3 to TRBJ2-5; 11 bases map to TRBD2. Per germline, CDR1 SGHTA and CDR2 FQGTGA. The CDR3 covers 15 residues. DNA of the CDR3: TGTGCCTGCAGCTTACTCGGACTAGCGGGAGAGACCCAGTACTTC. Residues: CACSLLGLAGETQYF.